This T cell receptor (beta chain) was sequenced for a study of cytomegalovirus exposure and HLA in healthy donors. Trimming stripped 1 base from V and 1 base from J, with 9 bases between. The CDR3 has 14 residues. The PCR contained 60 Vbeta and 13 Jbeta primers. Sequenced by immunoSEQ multiplex PCR; TCRdb stores in-frame clones only, minus some. The table includes almost 95,000 clones, about 62% detected once. As concerns this clone: Antigen: not known.

Study conclusions and caveats: Near-uniform donor sequencing depth was presumed by presence/absence analyses.

The sequence came from a man aged 30 to 39 in good health and CMV-seronegative. The sequencing sample was made of PBMCs. The chain links TRBV5-3 to TRBJ2-7; D not certain. TRBV5-3 counts as an open reading frame of uncertain function. The CDR3 coding sequence is TGTGCCAGAAGCTTGCTTCGCGAGTCCTACGAGCAGTACTTC. Protein: CARSLLRESYEQYF.